One and the same sample provided the 2 T cell receptor beta chains below, sequenced in a study of blood T cell repertoires in COVID-19. Clones were read by immunoSEQ multiplex PCR, and TCRdb kept only the in-frame ones, dropping some. The table has about 140,000 clones, 88% seen once. What was sequenced was peripheral blood. These receptor sequences come from a man aged 60 to 75 with active or convalescent COVID-19.

V usage is TRBV15 and J usage is TRBJ1-3, with D unclear. The CDR3 is 15 amino acids. Germline V gives CDR1 LNHNV, CDR2 YYDKDF (reference sequence). Trimming took 0 bases from V and 2 from J, leaving 8 bases between them. The CDR3 here is CATSRDRGTGNTIYF. The CDR3 coding sequence is TGTGCCACCAGCAGAGATCGGGGAACTGGAAACACCATATATTTT. Supplemented by reference TRBV15 and TRBJ1-3, the full variable domain reads DAMVIQNPRYQVTQFGKPVTLSCSQTLNHNVMYWYQQKSSQAPKLLFHYYDKDFNNEADTPDNFQSRRPNTSFCFLDIRSPGLGDTAMYLCATSRDRGTGNTIYFGEGSWLTVV.

This chain links TRBV2 with TRBJ1-3; perhaps TRBD1 as D (5 bases). Germline V gives CDR1 SNHLY, CDR2 FYNNEI. Trimming removed 4 bases at V and 4 bases at J, with 8 bases between. This CDR3 has 13 residues. Written as DNA, the CDR3 is TGTGCCAGCAGTGCCAGGGTAGGAAACACCATATATTTT. Amino acids: CASSARVGNTIYF.